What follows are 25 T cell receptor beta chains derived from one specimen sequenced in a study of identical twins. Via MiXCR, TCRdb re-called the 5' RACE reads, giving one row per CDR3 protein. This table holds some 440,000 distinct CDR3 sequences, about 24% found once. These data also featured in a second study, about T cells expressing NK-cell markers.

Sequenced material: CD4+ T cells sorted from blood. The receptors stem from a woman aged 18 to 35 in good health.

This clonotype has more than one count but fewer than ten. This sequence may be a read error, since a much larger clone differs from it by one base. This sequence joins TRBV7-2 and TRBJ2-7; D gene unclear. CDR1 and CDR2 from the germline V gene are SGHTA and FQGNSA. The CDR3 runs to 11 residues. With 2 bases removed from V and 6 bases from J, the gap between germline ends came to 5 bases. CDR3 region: CASSLYGEQYF. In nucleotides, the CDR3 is TGTGCCAGCAGCTTATATGGCGAGCAGTACTTC.

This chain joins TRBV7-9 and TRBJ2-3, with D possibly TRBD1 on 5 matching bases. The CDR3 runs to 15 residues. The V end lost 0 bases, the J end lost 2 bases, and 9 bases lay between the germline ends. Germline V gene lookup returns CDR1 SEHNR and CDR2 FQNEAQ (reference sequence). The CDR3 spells CASSLARQFTDTQYF. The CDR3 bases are TGTGCCAGCAGCTTAGCCAGACAGTTCACAGATACGCAGTATTTT. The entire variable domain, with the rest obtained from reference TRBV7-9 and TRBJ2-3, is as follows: DTGVSQNPRHKITKRGQNVTFRCDPISEHNRLYWYRQTLGQGPEFLTYFQNEAQLEKSRLLSDRFSAERPKGSFSTLEIQRTEQGDSAMYLCASSLARQFTDTQYFGPGTRLTVL.

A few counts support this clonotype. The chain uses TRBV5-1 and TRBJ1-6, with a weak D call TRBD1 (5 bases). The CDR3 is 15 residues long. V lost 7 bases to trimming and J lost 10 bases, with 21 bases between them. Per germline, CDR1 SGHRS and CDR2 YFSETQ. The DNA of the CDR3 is TGCGCCAGCGGCACGGACCTGGGGGACCGGTCACCCCTCCACTTT. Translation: CASGTDLGDRSPLHF.

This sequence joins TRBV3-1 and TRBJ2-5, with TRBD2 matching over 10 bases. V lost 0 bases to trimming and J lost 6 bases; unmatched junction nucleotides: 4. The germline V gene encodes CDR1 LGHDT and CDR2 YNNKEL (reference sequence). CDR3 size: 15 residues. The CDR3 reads CASSQDPSGSQTQYF. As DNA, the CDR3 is TGTGCCAGCAGCCAAGACCCTAGCGGGAGTCAGACCCAGTACTTC.

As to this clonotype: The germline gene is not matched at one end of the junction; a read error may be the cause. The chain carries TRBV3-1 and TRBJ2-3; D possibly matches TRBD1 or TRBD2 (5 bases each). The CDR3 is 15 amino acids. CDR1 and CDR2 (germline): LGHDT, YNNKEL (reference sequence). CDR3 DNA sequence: TGTGCCAGCAGCCAAGATTCACGCGGAGCAGCCCGGGGACGTTGG. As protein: CASSQDSRGAARGRW.

CDR3 sequence (DNA): TGTGCCAGCAGCTTAGATTTTCGATTCACAGATACGCAGTATTTT. Residues: CASSLDFRFTDTQYF. The chain couples TRBV7-9 to TRBJ2-3; D remains ambiguous. This CDR3 comprises 15 residues. The V gene lost 1 base and the J gene lost 2 bases, with 10 bases spanning the gap. Germline V gives CDR1 SEHNR, CDR2 FQNEAQ (reference sequence).

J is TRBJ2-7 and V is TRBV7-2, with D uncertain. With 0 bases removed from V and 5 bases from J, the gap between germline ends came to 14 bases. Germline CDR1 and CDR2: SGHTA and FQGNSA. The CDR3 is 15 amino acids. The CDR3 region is CASSLALAGSDEQYF. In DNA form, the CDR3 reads TGTGCCAGCAGCTTAGCGCTGGCAGGATCCGACGAGCAGTACTTC.

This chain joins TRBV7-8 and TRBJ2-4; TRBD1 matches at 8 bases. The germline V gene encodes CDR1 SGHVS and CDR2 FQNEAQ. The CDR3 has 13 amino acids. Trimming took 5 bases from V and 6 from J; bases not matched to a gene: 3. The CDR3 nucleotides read TGTGCCAGCAGCCGAGGGACAGGAAACATTCAGTACTTC. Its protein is CASSRGTGNIQYF.

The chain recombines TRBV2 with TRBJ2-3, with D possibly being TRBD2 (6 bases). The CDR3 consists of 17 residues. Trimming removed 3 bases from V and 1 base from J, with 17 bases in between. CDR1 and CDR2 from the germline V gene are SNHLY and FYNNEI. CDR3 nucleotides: TGTGCCAGCAGTGATCAGTTTTTCGGGGGACGCACAGATACGCAGTATTTT. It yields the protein CASSDQFFGGRTDTQYF.

CDR3 bases: TGTGCCAGCATTTCCGGACAGAGCACAGATACGCAGTATTTT. Translated: CASISGQSTDTQYF. This sequence joins TRBV6-5 and TRBJ2-3, with D perhaps matching TRBD1 (6 bases). V lost 7 bases and J 0 bases, leaving 11 bases between the germline ends. The CDR3 covers 14 residues. Per germline, CDR1 MNHEY and CDR2 SVGAGI.

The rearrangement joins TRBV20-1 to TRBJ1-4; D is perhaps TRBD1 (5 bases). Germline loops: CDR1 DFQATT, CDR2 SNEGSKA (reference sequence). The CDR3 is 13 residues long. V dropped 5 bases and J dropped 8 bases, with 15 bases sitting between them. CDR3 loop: CSAPGSGREKLFF. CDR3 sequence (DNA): TGCAGTGCTCCAGGGTCGGGGAGGGAAAAACTGTTTTTT.

The CDR3 protein is CSARDRTPGPYNEQFF. The CDR3 nucleotides read TGCAGTGCTAGAGATCGGACTCCCGGCCCCTACAATGAGCAGTTCTTC. This rearrangement joins TRBV20-1 to TRBJ2-1; perhaps TRBD2 as D (5 bases). The CDR3 spans 16 residues. The ends were cut back, 0 bases at V and 2 bases at J, with 14 bases in the middle. The germline gives CDR1 DFQATT, CDR2 SNEGSKA (reference sequence).

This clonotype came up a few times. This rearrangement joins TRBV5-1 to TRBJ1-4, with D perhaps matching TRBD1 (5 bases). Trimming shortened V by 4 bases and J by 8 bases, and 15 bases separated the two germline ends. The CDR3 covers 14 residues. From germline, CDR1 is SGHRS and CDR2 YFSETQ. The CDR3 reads CASSVDIQKEKLFF. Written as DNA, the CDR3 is TGCGCCAGCAGCGTGGACATACAGAAAGAAAAACTGTTTTTT.

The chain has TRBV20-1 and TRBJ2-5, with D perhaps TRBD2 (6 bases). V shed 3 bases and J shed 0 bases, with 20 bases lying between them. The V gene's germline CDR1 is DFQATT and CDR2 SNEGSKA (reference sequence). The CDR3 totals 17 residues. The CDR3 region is CSARETRDFWYQETQYF. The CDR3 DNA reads TGCAGTGCTAGGGAAACGCGGGACTTCTGGTACCAAGAGACCCAGTACTTC.

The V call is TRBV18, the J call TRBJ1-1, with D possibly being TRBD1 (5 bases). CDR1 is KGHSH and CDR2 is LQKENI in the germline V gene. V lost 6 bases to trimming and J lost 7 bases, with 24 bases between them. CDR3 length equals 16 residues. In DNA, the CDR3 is TGTGCCAGCTCGGAACTTAAGGGGCGAAGGAAGGGTGAAGCTTTCTTT. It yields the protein CASSELKGRRKGEAFF.

The CDR3 protein is CSASAGHFSNQPQHF. The CDR3 DNA reads as TGCAGTGCTTCAGCGGGACACTTTAGCAATCAGCCCCAGCATTTT. The V and J genes are TRBV20-1 and TRBJ1-5; weak D call: TRBD1 (6 bases). Trimming removed 5 bases from V and 0 bases from J, with 14 bases in between. The CDR3 runs 15 residues. Germline-derived CDR1 and CDR2 are DFQATT and SNEGSKA (reference sequence).

Here the CDR3 reads CASGPPYEQYF. DNA of the CDR3: TGTGCCAGCGGTCCCCCCTACGAGCAGTACTTC. The chain employs TRBV6-5 and TRBJ2-7; D is ambiguous. CDR1 MNHEY and CDR2 SVGAGI come from the germline V gene. V lost 8 bases, J lost 2 bases, and 7 bases lay in between. The CDR3 length is 11 residues.

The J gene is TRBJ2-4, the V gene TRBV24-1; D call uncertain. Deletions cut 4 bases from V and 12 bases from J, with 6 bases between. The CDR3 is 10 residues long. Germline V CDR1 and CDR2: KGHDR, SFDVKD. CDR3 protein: CATSEKTQYF. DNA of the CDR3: TGTGCCACCAGTGAAAAGACTCAGTACTTC.

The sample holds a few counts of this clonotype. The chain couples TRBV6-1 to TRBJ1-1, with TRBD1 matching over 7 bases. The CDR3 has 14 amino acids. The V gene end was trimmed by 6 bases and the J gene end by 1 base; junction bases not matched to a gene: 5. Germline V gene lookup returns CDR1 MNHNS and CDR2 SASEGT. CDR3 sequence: CASRREGANTEAFF. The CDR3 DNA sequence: TGTGCCAGCAGACGAGAGGGGGCGAACACTGAAGCTTTCTTT.

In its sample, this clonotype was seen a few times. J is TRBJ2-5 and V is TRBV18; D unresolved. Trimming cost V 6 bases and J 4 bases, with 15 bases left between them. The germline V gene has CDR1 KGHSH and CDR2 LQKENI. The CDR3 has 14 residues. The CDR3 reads CASSHATPGETQYF. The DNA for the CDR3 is TGTGCCAGCTCTCACGCAACCCCGGGAGAGACCCAGTACTTC.

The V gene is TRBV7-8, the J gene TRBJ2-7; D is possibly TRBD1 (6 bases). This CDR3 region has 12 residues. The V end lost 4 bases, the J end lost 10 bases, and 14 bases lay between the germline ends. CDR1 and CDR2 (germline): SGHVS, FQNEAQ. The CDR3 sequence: CASSSQGVGQYF. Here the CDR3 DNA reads TGTGCCAGCAGCTCACAGGGAGTGGGCCAGTACTTC.

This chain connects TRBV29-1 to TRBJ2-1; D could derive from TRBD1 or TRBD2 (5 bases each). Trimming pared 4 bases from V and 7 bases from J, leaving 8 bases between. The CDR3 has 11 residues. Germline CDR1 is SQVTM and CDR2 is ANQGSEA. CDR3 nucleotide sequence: TGCAGCGTTGGAGGGGTTAATGAGCAGTTCTTC. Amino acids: CSVGGVNEQFF.

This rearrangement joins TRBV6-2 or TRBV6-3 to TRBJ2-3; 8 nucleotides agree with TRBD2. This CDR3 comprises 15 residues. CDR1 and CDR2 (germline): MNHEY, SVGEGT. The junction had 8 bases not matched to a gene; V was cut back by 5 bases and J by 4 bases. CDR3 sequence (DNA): TGTGCCAGCAGTCCCCAAGCGGGAGCTCCAGATACGCAGTATTTT. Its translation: CASSPQAGAPDTQYF.

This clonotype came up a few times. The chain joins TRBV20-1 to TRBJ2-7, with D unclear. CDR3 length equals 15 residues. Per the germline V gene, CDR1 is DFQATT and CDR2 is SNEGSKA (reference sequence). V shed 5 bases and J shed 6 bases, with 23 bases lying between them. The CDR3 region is CSAVTGLWVNAEQYF. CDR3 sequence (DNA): TGCAGTGCTGTCACGGGCCTTTGGGTTAATGCCGAGCAGTACTTC.

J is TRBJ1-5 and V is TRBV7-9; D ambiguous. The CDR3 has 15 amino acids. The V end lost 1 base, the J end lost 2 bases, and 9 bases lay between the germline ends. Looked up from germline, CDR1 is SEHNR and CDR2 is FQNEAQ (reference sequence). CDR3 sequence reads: CASSLGRVGNQPQHF. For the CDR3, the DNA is TGTGCCAGCAGCTTAGGGAGGGTGGGCAATCAGCCCCAGCATTTT.